The 28 T cell receptor beta chains listed next were all sequenced from one sample in a study of naive and memory T cell subsets (dated by TCRdb to the late 2010s). The antigens of these receptors remain unknown. Overall results and qualifications from the work: A few larger clonotypes were present in naive repertoires, particularly the CD8 repertoires, and these clonotypes were possibly memory cells re-expressing CD45RA.

The protocol used for the library was UMI-ligation and nested PCR. For sequencing, an Illumina MiSeq was employed. The beta constant-region primer consisted of an equimolar mixture of two oligonucleotides that together covered TRBC1 and TRBC2. The ligated cDNA went through four rounds of PCR with nested alpha and beta constant-region primers together with the SP2 primer. TCRdb passed the public sequencing reads through fastp at Q25 and MiXCR, retaining productive beta sequences. Every CDR3 protein is listed once, alongside the most common genes and DNA of its rows. The sample data list roughly 100,000 distinct CDR3 sequences, and about 14% of these were observed just once. The ten largest clones add up to about 3% of the sample. Sequencing was performed on naive CD8+ T cells from blood. In the paper's terms, the cell subset or site label means: naive T cells, CD45RA high CD27+. The receptors shown here come from a human donor in good health.

This clonotype was counted only a few times. The V and J genes are TRBV2 and TRBJ2-2; D not resolved. The CDR3 consists of 15 residues. Per germline, CDR1 SNHLY and CDR2 FYNNEI. V was shortened by 7 bases and J by 3 bases, with 15 bases between the two germline ends. As DNA, the CDR3 is TGTGCCAGCAAAAGAGAAGTAAGAGACACCGGGGAGCTGTTTTTT. It yields the protein CASKREVRDTGELFF.

In this sample, this clonotype turned up a few times. The rearrangement links TRBV12-3 or TRBV12-4 to TRBJ2-1; D gene uncertain. The ends were cut back, 3 bases at V and 9 bases at J, with 6 bases in the middle. The CDR3 has 11 residues. The CDR3 DNA reads TGTGCCAGCAGTTTTTTGGGTGAGCAGTTCTTC. This sequence encodes CASSFLGEQFF.

This clonotype was recorded a few times. This chain uses TRBV27 with TRBJ1-6; no clear D. From germline, CDR1 is MNHEY and CDR2 SMNVEV (reference sequence). V was cut by 6 bases and J by 7 bases, with 7 bases left in between. This CDR3 is built from 12 residues. CDR3 region: CASSRPNSPLHF. CDR3 in DNA: TGTGCCAGCAGCCGCCCCAATTCACCCCTCCACTTT.

The chain employs TRBV18 and TRBJ2-7; 7 bases fit TRBD1. Trimming removed 0 bases from V and 4 bases from J; junction bases left unmatched: 9. The CDR3 has 16 amino acids. Germline V gives CDR1 KGHSH, CDR2 LQKENI. The CDR3 bases are TGTGCCAGCTCACCACCGACCGGGACAGCTTTTTACGAGCAGTACTTC. It specifies CASSPPTGTAFYEQYF.

In this sample, this clonotype turned up a few times. The chain employs TRBV9 and TRBJ2-2; possibly TRBD1 for D (5 bases). Germline V gives CDR1 SGDLS, CDR2 YYNGEE. Trimming took off 4 bases at V and 6 bases at J, with 22 bases between the two ends. This CDR3 has 17 residues. As DNA, the CDR3 is TGTGCCAGCAGCTTTTTAGATGCAGGGATAAGGGCCGGGGAGCTGTTTTTT. Its protein product is CASSFLDAGIRAGELFF.

This clonotype was observed a few times. The V and J genes are TRBV12-3 or TRBV12-4 and TRBJ2-4, with D hard to call. The CDR3 has 13 residues. Trimming cost V 7 bases and J 8 bases, with 15 bases left between them. CDR3 amino acids: CASTLDKVDIQYF. The CDR3, as DNA: TGTGCCAGCACCCTAGACAAGGTAGACATTCAGTACTTC.

This clonotype was seen more than once but under ten times. The rearrangement joins TRBV7-8 to TRBJ2-1, with 11 bases that match TRBD2. V was pared by 2 bases and J by 4 bases, with 7 bases of the junction left unmatched. In germline, CDR1 is SGHVS, CDR2 FQNEAQ. The CDR3 totals 17 residues. Written as DNA, the CDR3 is TGTGCCAGCAGCTTAACTAGTCGGACTAGCGGGTACAATGAGCAGTTCTTC. Translated, it gives CASSLTSRTSGYNEQFF.

This clonotype was seen a few times. In DNA form, the CDR3 reads TGTGCTACGGAGGGCCAGGAGCACACTGAAGCTTTCTTT. Its protein is CATEGQEHTEAFF. The rearrangement uses TRBV6-5 and TRBJ1-1; D gene uncertain. The germline gives CDR1 MNHEY, CDR2 SVGAGI. The CDR3 length is 13 residues.

The rearrangement joins TRBV20-1 to TRBJ1-5; D ambiguous. The CDR3 runs 13 residues. V was cut by 5 bases and J by 3 bases, with 11 bases left in between. Germline V gives CDR1 DFQATT, CDR2 SNEGSKA (reference sequence). The CDR3 region is CSASTPNNQPQHF. Written as DNA, the CDR3 is TGCAGTGCTTCGACACCGAACAATCAGCCCCAGCATTTT.

This rearrangement joins TRBV4-1 to TRBJ1-5; maybe TRBD1 (6 bases). The ends were cut back, 4 bases at V and 4 bases at J, with 23 bases in the middle. CDR3 length: 18 amino acids. Germline V CDR1 and CDR2: MGHRA, YSYEKL. CDR3 nucleotides: TGCGCCAGCAGCCGACTAGGACAGCAAGAAGCCCGAAATCAGCCCCAGCATTTT. It specifies CASSRLGQQEARNQPQHF.

This clonotype was seen a few times. The V call is TRBV28, the J call TRBJ1-5; 8 positions match TRBD1. The germline CDR1 and CDR2 sequences are MDHEN and SYDVKM. V gave up 5 bases and J gave up 0 bases; unmatched junction bases: 9. The CDR3 has 17 residues. The CDR3 sequence: CASSPDRGHLSNQPQHF. CDR3 DNA: TGTGCCAGCAGTCCCGACAGGGGCCACCTTAGCAATCAGCCCCAGCATTTT.

This clonotype has just one count. The CDR3 spells CASTFSHSEPCYTF. Here the CDR3 DNA reads TGTGCCAGCACCTTCAGTCATTCGGAGCCTTGCTACACCTTC. The chain is built from TRBV7-9 and TRBJ1-2; D not resolved. Germline loops: CDR1 SEHNR, CDR2 FQNEAQ (reference sequence). This CDR3 is built from 14 residues. V was clipped by 7 bases and J by 9 bases, with 21 bases between them.

This clonotype was counted only a few times. The chain combines TRBV5-6 with TRBJ1-2; tentatively, D is TRBD1 (5 bases). Germline CDR1 and CDR2: SGHDT and YYEEEE. The CDR3 totals 16 residues. V lost 3 bases and J 6 bases, leaving 21 bases between the germline ends. The CDR3 loop reads CASSWGPGILSDGYTF. CDR3 nucleotide sequence: TGTGCCAGCAGCTGGGGACCAGGGATTCTATCGGATGGCTACACCTTC.

V and J are TRBV25-1 and TRBJ1-5; D is undetermined. The CDR3 is 12 amino acids. Germline V lookup: CDR1 MGHDK, CDR2 SYGVNS. V dropped 3 bases and J dropped 7 bases, with 7 bases sitting between them. The CDR3 DNA follows: TGTGCCAGCAGTGAGGTGGGACAGCCCCAGCATTTT. This sequence encodes CASSEVGQPQHF.

The sample holds many counts of this clonotype. The V and J genes are TRBV12-3 or TRBV12-4 and TRBJ1-5, with 7 bases lining up with TRBD1. V was pared by 0 bases and J by 4 bases, with 9 bases of the junction left unmatched. The CDR3 loop spans 17 amino acids. CDR3 protein: CASSLAQGTASNQPQHF. Written as DNA, the CDR3 is TGTGCCAGCAGTTTAGCTCAGGGGACAGCGAGTAATCAGCCCCAGCATTTT.

This clonotype showed up just a few times. The V gene is TRBV19, the J gene TRBJ2-6; TRBD1 might be the D (6 bases). The CDR3 is 14 amino acids. Deletions cut 4 bases from V and 3 bases from J, with 7 bases between. The V gene's germline CDR1 is LNHDA and CDR2 SQIVND (reference sequence). The CDR3 DNA is TGTGCCAGTAGTACACAGGGTGGGGCCAACGTCCTGACTTTC. Translation gives CASSTQGGANVLTF. The variable domain in full, with the rest retrieved from reference TRBV19 and TRBJ2-6, is DGGITQSPKYLFRKEGQNVTLSCEQNLNHDAMYWYRQDPGQGLRLIYYSQIVNDFQKGDIAEGYSVSREKKESFPLTVTSAQKNPTAFYLCASSTQGGANVLTFGAGSRLTVL.

The rearrangement uses TRBV7-7 and TRBJ1-5, with D tentatively TRBD1 (5 bases). CDR1 and CDR2 from the germline V gene are SSHAT and FNYEAQ (reference sequence). This CDR3 region has 14 residues. V gave up 6 bases and J gave up 2 bases, with 11 bases separating them. CDR3 nucleotide sequence: TGTGCCAGCAGTATCAGGGAACGCAATCAGCCCCAGCATTTT. Translation gives CASSIRERNQPQHF.

The V and J genes are TRBV6-1 and TRBJ1-5; perhaps TRBD1 as D (5 bases). V gave up 1 base and J gave up 6 bases, with 13 bases separating them. This CDR3 contains 15 residues. Germline V gives CDR1 MNHNS, CDR2 SASEGT. The CDR3 protein is CASSEVSAGTQPQHF. Written as DNA, the CDR3 is TGTGCCAGCAGTGAAGTGTCGGCAGGGACTCAGCCCCAGCATTTT.

Notes on this clonotype: Its ends do not fully match the called genes, so a read error is possible. The CDR3 region has the DNA TGTGCCAGCAGATTAGCGGACCCGACGAAAGAGACCCAGTACTTC. It codes for CASRLADPTKETQYF. This chain joins TRBV7-9 and TRBJ2-5; TRBD2 is a possible D gene (6 bases). Germline lookup yields CDR1 SEHNR and CDR2 FQNEAQ (reference sequence). CDR3 length equals 15 residues.

Only a few counts were recorded for this clonotype. The gene calls are TRBV7-9 and TRBJ2-2; D unclear. This CDR3 region has 13 residues. Between the trimmed V and J ends, which lost 3 bases and 5 bases, there was a span of 7 bases. Per the germline V gene, CDR1 is SEHNR and CDR2 is FQNEAQ (reference sequence). The CDR3 loop is CASSLTETGELFF. In DNA form, the CDR3 reads TGTGCCAGCAGCTTGACGGAGACCGGGGAGCTGTTTTTT.

This clonotype was seen a handful of times. The CDR3 bases are TGTGCCAGCAGTGACAAGCCCTCTCGAACGCAGTATTTT. It codes for CASSDKPSRTQYF. The rearrangement uses TRBV25-1 and TRBJ2-3; D not certain. CDR3 size: 13 residues. Deletions cut 3 bases from V and 9 bases from J, with 13 bases between. In germline, CDR1 is MGHDK, CDR2 SYGVNS.

This clonotype occurred a few times. The genes are TRBV4-3 and TRBJ2-1; D is perhaps TRBD2 (6 bases). Germline lookup yields CDR1 LGHNA and CDR2 YSLEER. Trimming left V 2 bases short and J 0 bases short, with 14 bases between. The CDR3 has 17 amino acids. In DNA form, the CDR3 reads TGCGCCAGCAGCCAAATGGGAGGCCGGAGCTCCTACAATGAGCAGTTCTTC. The encoded protein is CASSQMGGRSSYNEQFF.

The rearrangement uses TRBV7-2 and TRBJ2-5, with D possibly called TRBD1 or TRBD2 (5 bases each). Germline CDR1 SGHTA, CDR2 FQGNSA. The CDR3 runs 17 residues. Trimming cost V 6 bases and J 2 bases, with 22 bases left between them. The DNA for the CDR3 is TGTGCCAGCAGTCCCCCAGCGGCGGGCAGGGAACAAGAGACCCAGTACTTC. Protein product: CASSPPAAGREQETQYF.

The chain links TRBV19 to TRBJ2-1; TRBD1 is a possible D gene (5 bases). Germline V CDR1 and CDR2: LNHDA, SQIVND (reference sequence). This CDR3 spans 14 amino acids. Trimming cost V 6 bases and J 0 bases, with 9 bases left between them. For the CDR3, the DNA is TGTGCCAGTAGCCCGACAGCCTCCTACAATGAGCAGTTCTTC. Its protein product is CASSPTASYNEQFF. Full variable domain (remainder filled in from reference TRBV19 and TRBJ2-1): DGGITQSPKYLFRKEGQNVTLSCEQNLNHDAMYWYRQDPGQGLRLIYYSQIVNDFQKGDIAEGYSVSREKKESFPLTVTSAQKNPTAFYLCASSPTASYNEQFFGPGTRLTVL.

The chain employs TRBV25-1 and TRBJ2-5, with 7 bases that match TRBD2. The length of the CDR3 is 15 residues. Looked up from germline, CDR1 is MGHDK and CDR2 is SYGVNS. The V and J ends lost 5 bases and 2 bases, in that order; junction bases with no gene match: 8. The CDR3 nucleotides read TGTGCCAGCAGTACAAGCGGGGAGATACAAGAGACCCAGTACTTC. It specifies CASSTSGEIQETQYF.

This chain joins TRBV4-3 and TRBJ2-3; possible D gene TRBD2, 5 bases. V was clipped by 5 bases and J by 0 bases, with 12 bases between them. This CDR3 contains 15 residues. From germline, CDR1 is LGHNA and CDR2 YSLEER. CDR3 DNA: TGCGCCAGCAGCATCCGGCCGGGAAGCACAGATACGCAGTATTTT. It encodes CASSIRPGSTDTQYF.

This clonotype has a handful of counts. The chain combines TRBV27 with TRBJ2-7; TRBD1 might be the D (5 bases). The ends were cut back, 3 bases at V and 7 bases at J, with 10 bases in the middle. Germline assignment: CDR1 MNHEY and CDR2 SMNVEV (reference sequence). The CDR3 has 12 residues. CDR3 coding DNA: TGTGCCAGCAGTTTGAAGGGGCGGGAGCAGTACTTC. Translating gives CASSLKGREQYF.

This clonotype was recorded a few times. CDR3 sequence: CASIRQGGDTQYF. CDR3 coding DNA: TGTGCCAGCATTCGACAGGGTGGAGATACGCAGTATTTT. The chain links TRBV2 to TRBJ2-3; 7 bases map to TRBD1. CDR1 is SNHLY and CDR2 is FYNNEI in the germline V gene. Trimming took 7 bases from V and 5 from J; bases not matched to a gene: 6. The CDR3 has 13 amino acids.